The clone carrying this T cell receptor beta chain has at least ten counts. With V trimmed by 0 bases and J by 4 bases, 3 bases remained unmatched. This CDR3 spans 16 amino acids. Germline V gives CDR1 MGHRA, CDR2 YSYEKL. MiXCR, applied by TCRdb to the RT-PCR reads, yields one record per CDR3 protein. The sample includes 650,000 to 800,000 distinct CDR3 sequences, 14% of them seen just once. The sequenced sample was memory CD4+ T cells from blood. The chain couples TRBV4-1 to TRBJ1-5, with 10 nucleotides matching TRBD1. This clonotype was obtained from a female donor in good health, serving as a healthy control. CDR3 residues: CASSQDPGQGNQPQHF. In DNA form, the CDR3 reads TGCGCCAGCAGCCAAGACCCGGGACAGGGGAATCAGCCCCAGCATTTT.